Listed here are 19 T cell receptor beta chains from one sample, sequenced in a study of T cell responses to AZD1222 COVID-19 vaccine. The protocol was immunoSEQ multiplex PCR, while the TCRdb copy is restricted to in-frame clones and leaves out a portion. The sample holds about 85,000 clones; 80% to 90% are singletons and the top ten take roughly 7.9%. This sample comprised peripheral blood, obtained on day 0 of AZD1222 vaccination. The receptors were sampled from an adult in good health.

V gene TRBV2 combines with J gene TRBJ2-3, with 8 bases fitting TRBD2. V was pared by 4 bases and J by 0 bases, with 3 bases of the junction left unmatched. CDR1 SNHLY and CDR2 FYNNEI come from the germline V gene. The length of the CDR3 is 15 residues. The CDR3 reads CASSGERESTDTQYF. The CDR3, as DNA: TGTGCCAGCAGTGGGGAGCGGGAGAGCACAGATACGCAGTATTTT.

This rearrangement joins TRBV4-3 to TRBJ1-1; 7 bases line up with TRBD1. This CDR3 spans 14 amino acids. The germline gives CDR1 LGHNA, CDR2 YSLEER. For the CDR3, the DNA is TGCCCCACCAGCCGACAGGGCCGGAACACTGAAGCTTTCTTT. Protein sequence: CPTSRQGRNTEAFF.

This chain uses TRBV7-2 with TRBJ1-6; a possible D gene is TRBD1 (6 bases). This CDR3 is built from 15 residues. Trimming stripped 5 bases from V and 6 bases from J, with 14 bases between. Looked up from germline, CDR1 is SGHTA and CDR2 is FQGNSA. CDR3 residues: CASSESTGANSPLHF. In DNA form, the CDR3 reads TGTGCCAGCAGCGAATCGACAGGAGCTAATTCACCCCTCCACTTT.

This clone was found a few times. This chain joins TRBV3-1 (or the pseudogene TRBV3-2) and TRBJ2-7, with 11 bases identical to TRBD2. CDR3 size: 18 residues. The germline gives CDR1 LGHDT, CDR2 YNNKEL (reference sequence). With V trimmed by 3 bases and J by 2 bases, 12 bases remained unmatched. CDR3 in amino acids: CASSQADITSGSTYEQYF. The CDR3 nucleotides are TGTGCCAGCAGCCAGGCGGATATAACTAGCGGGAGTACCTACGAGCAGTACTTC.

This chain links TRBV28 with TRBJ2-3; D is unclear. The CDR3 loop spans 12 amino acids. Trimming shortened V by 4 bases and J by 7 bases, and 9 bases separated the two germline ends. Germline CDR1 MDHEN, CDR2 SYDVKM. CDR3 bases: TGTGCCAGCAGTTCCGTGAGAAATACGCAGTATTTT. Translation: CASSSVRNTQYF.

The CDR3 reads CASSGTLGNEQFF. CDR3 coding DNA: TGTGCCAGCAGTGGAACCCTGGGCAATGAGCAGTTCTTC. The chain links TRBV28 to TRBJ2-1; unclear D gene. CDR3 length equals 13 residues. Germline-derived CDR1 and CDR2 are MDHEN and SYDVKM. V dropped 5 bases and J dropped 6 bases, with 11 bases sitting between them.

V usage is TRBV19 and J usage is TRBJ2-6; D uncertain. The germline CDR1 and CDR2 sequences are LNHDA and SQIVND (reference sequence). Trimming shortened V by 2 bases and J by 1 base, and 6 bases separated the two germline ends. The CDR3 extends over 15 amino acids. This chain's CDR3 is CASSIMGSGANVLTF. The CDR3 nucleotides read TGTGCCAGTAGTATAATGGGGTCTGGGGCCAACGTCCTGACTTTC.

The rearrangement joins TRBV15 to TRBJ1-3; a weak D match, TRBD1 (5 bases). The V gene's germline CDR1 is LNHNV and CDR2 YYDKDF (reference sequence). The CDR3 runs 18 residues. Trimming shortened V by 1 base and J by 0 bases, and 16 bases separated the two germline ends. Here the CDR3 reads CATSRAFQGFASGNTIYF. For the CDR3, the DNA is TGTGCCACCAGCAGAGCGTTTCAGGGTTTCGCCTCTGGAAACACCATATATTTT.

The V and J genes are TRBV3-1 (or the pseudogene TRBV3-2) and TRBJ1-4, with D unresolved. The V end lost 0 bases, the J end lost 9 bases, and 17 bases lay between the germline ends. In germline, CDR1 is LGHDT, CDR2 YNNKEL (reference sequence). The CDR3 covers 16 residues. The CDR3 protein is CASSQETASGLQKLFF. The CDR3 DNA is TGTGCCAGCAGCCAAGAGACGGCGAGTGGGCTCCAAAAACTGTTTTTT.

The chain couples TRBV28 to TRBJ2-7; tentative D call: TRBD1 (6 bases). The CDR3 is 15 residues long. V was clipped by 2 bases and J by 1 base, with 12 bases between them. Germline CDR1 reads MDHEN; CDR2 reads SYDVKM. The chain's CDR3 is CASSLRVDSSYEQYF. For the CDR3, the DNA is TGTGCCAGCAGTTTACGGGTGGACAGTTCCTACGAGCAGTACTTC.

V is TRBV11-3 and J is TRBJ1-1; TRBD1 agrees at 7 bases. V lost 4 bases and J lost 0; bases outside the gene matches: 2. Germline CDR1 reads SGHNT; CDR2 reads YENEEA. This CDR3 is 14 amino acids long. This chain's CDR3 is CASSSGQLNTEAFF. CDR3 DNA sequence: TGTGCCAGCAGCTCGGGACAGTTGAACACTGAAGCTTTCTTT.

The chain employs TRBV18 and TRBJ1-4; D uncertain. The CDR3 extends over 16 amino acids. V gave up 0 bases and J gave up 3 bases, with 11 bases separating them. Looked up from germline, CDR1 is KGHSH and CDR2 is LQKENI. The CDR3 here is CASSPPVSGSNEKLFF. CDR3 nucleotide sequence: TGTGCCAGCTCACCACCGGTGTCGGGGTCTAATGAAAAACTGTTTTTT.

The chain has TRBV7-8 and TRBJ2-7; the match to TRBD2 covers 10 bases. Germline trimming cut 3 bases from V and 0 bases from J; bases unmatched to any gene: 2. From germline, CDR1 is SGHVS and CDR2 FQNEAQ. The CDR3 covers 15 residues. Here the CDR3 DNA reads TGTGCCAGCAGCTTGGCTAGCGGGAGCTCCTACGAGCAGTACTTC. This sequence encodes CASSLASGSSYEQYF.

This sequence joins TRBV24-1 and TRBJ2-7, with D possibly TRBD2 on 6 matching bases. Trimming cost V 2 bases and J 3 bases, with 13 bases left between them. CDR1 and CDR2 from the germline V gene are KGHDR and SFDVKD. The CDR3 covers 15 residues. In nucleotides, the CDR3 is TGTGCCACCAGTGATTCGGGAGAAGTCGGCTACGAGCAGTACTTC. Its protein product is CATSDSGEVGYEQYF.

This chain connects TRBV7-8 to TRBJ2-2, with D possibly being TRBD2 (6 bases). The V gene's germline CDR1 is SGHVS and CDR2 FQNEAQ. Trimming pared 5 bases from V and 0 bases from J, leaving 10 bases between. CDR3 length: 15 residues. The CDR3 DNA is TGTGCCAGCAGCCATAGCGGAGCGAACACCGGGGAGCTGTTTTTT. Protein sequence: CASSHSGANTGELFF.

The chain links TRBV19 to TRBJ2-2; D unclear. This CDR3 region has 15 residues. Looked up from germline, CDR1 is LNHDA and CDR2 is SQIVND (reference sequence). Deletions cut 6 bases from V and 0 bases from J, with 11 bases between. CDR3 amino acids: CASSLTVANTGELFF. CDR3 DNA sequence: TGTGCCAGTAGCCTCACGGTAGCGAACACCGGGGAGCTGTTTTTT.

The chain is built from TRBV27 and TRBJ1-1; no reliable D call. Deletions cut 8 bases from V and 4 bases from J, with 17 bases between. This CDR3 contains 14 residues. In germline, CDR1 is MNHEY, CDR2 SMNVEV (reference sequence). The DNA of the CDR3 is TGTGCCAGCGGGCCACGCGCGTTTGGCACTGAAGCTTTCTTT. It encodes CASGPRAFGTEAFF.

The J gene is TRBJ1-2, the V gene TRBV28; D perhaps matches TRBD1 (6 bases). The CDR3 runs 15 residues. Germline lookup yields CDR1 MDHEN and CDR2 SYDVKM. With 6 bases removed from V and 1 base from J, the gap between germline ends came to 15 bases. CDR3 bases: TGTGCCAGCAGCACCCCCGGGGGCTATAACTATGGCTACACCTTC. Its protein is CASSTPGGYNYGYTF.

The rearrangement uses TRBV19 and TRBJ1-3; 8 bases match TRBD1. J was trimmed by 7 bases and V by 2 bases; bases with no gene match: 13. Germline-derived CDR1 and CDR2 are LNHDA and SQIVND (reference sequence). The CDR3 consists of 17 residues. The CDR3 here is CASSILGTGAFGNTIYF. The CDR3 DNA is TGTGCCAGTAGTATACTCGGGACAGGAGCCTTCGGGAACACCATATATTTT.